Listed below are T cell receptor beta chains from one sample, sequenced in a study of vaccination and CD4 T cells after COVID-19. Using its own MiXCR run on the PCR reads, TCRdb lists one record per CDR3 protein. Here the sample spans tens of thousands of distinct CDR3 sequences, more than 25% being singletons. These TCRs are of unknown antigen specificity. This material consisted of CD4+ T cells from blood, cultured in vitro, taken about 7 months after SARS-CoV-2 vaccination. These receptors all stem from a human donor who had recovered from COVID-19. Both conserved end residues are part of each CDR3.

len	v_gene	CDR3aa
14	TRBV20-1	CSATGTGLTGELFF
14	TRBV7-9	CASSLPTGMYGYTF
16	TRBV4-3	CASSQDLKRVENGYTF
8	TRBV5-1	CATSAQYF
15	TRBV7-8	CASSLDIGGGYGYTF
15	TRBV28	CASRDQGTGVFEAFF
12	TRBV12-3/TRBV12-4	CASSPGVQPQHF
14	TRBV20-1	CSATSPPTGETQYF
16	TRBV28	CASIQGGGQGGGEQFF
13	TRBV20-1	CRGQQGSDTEAFF
14	TRBV6-1	CASSPGTPTDTQYF
16	TRBV18	CASSTRLGGASYEQYF
14	TRBV7-2	CASTSGTRGSPLHF
12	TRBV7-2	CASSLTVYEQYF
13	TRBV20-1	CSARQRPTDTQYF
17	TRBV15	CATSRDLGGGATDTQYF
16	TRBV24-1	CATSDPGLAGTDTQYF
15	TRBV28	CASRGLAGGPYEQFF
15	TRBV4-2	CASSRTGTGDTEAFF
15	TRBV20-1	CSAPGPRGATDTQYF
15	TRBV7-2	CASSLGSSHMETQYF
16	TRBV6-2/TRBV6-3	CASWTDRGALNQPQHF
14	TRBV19	CASRSSGSTDTQYF
13	TRBV20-1	CSAPLAGYREQFF
12	TRBV6-1	CASMEQGWGHTF
15	TRBV6-1	CASSVLGTGDQPQHF
12	TRBV20-1	CSAQTGGETQYF
13	TRBV6-2/TRBV6-3	CASSYSDLREQYF
13	TRBV19	CASSMGHQETQYF
16	TRBV25-1	CASSDLSGYFQETQYF
15	TRBV6-1	CASTLPAAGAYEQYF
15	TRBV28	CASLGQREGADTQYF
13	TRBV7-3	CASRQSSHYEQYF
15	TRBV7-2	CASSLNSGQDTEAFF
15	TRBV5-4	CASSETATYNSPLHF
15	TRBV6-1	CASSEGDWANQPQHF
15	TRBV4-2	CASSQLWGNTGELFF
15	TRBV5-6	CASSSRGQGFREQYF
14	TRBV28	CASSLRRGYQPQHF
18	TRBV24-1	CATSDCVGARDQRETQYF
14	TRBV24-1	CATRAGGRRETQYF
17	TRBV24-1	CATSDFTLAGEVGEQFF
16	TRBV19	CASSMGGGFTYDPQHF
15	TRBV28	CASSATGGAHTEAFF
11	TRBV20-1	CSQHHQETQYF
16	TRBV6-1	CASQPFLGVQQETQYF
17	TRBV27	CASSLSGTSGCADTQYF
16	TRBV7-3	CASSLMAGGPIYEQYF
15	TRBV5-8	CASSLFDREGNGYTF
13	TRBV27	CASSLPPHNEQFF